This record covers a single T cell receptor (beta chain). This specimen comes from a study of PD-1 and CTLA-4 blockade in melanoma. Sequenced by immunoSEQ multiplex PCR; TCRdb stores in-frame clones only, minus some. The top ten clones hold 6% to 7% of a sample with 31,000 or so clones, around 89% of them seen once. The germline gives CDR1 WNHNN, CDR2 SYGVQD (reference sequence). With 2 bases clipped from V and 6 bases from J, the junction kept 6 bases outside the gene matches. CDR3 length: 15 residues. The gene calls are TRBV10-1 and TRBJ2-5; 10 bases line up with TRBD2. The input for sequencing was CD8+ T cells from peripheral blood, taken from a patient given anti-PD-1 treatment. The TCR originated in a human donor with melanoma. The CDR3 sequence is CASSERASGGKTQYF. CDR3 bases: TGCGCCAGCAGTGAGAGGGCTAGCGGGGGTAAGACCCAGTACTTC.